This T cell receptor (beta chain) was sequenced in a study of OX40 agonist ivuxolimab in advanced cancers. Study overall: Patients were treated with intravenous ivuxolimab, dosed at 0.01 to 10 mg/kg and infused every 2 weeks. Findings and limits, study-wide: Patients who responded partially at 0.1-3.0 mg/kg showed clonal expansion ranking among the lowest.

TCRdb's table, derived via immunoSEQ multiplex PCR, lists solely in-frame clones and lacks some. The profile shows under 85,000 clones, more than 90% of them singletons. Comments on this clone: Its cognate antigen is unknown.

Trimming took 6 bases from V and 0 from J, leaving 12 bases between them. This CDR3 contains 15 residues. Looked up from germline, CDR1 is LNHDA and CDR2 is SQIVND (reference sequence). The gene calls are TRBV19 and TRBJ1-3; possible D gene TRBD1, 6 bases. The clonotype comes from an adult with an advanced solid tumor such as melanoma, head and neck, liver or kidney cancer. This specimen was CD4+ or CD8+ T cells sorted from blood, taken in a trial of the OX40 agonist ivuxolimab. In DNA, the CDR3 is TGTGCCAGTAGACGGGACACCAGCTCTGGAAACACCATATATTTT. Translation: CASRRDTSSGNTIYF. Based on the CDR3 plus reference TRBV19 and TRBJ1-3, the full variable domain is DGGITQSPKYLFRKEGQNVTLSCEQNLNHDAMYWYRQDPGQGLRLIYYSQIVNDFQKGDIAEGYSVSREKKESFPLTVTSAQKNPTAFYLCASRRDTSSGNTIYFGEGSWLTVV.